One T cell receptor beta chain is described in this entry. This clonotype was observed a handful of times. Its antigen is not yet known. Base qualities are missing; no much larger clone stands one base away. The record originates from a study of blood T cells in healthy people across ages (dated by TCRdb to the mid-2010s). Study-wide context: In model experiments, template switching captured roughly one uniquely barcoded TCR beta cDNA molecule for every two T cells. Using the same blood draw, the study looked at two additional independent replicas of 1 million unique cDNA reads for two donors, one aged 18 to 30 and the other aged 80 or older. The donors were divided into four age groups: young (average about 16 years), middle-aged (under 40), aged (approximately 59) and long-lived (about 84). To avoid experimental bias, donors of different ages were distributed randomly across sequencing lanes. To track age-related changes in TCR beta repertoire diversity, the study relied on deep sequencing normalized with unique cDNA molecular identifiers. On the study overall, not on this receptor specifically: Total diversity estimates from one million sequenced T cells were considered lower bounds and underestimates. Compared with the aged group, the long-lived group had more naive CD4+ T cells, fewer expanded clones and increased TCR diversity, a pattern suggesting age selection. Observed TCR beta diversity per million T cells fell roughly linearly with age, and a significant reduction was already apparent by age around 44. Bulk unsorted PBMC profiling prevented conclusive comparison of naive and antigen-experienced compartments. Because donor CMV infection status was unknown, age-related changes in expanded clonotypes were potentially confounded. A strong correlation was found between observed TCR beta diversity and the percentage of naive T cells measured by flow cytometry.

The method behind the library was 5' RACE. A second 7 to 11 cycle PCR used a sample-barcoded 5' primer and a J-beta primer mix. Each TCR beta cDNA molecule received a unique molecular identifier from a template-switch 5' adaptor carrying 12 random nucleotides. Each sample yielded at least 2.5 million CDR3-containing paired-end reads. The Mint cDNA synthesis kit, primed by a TRBC-specific oligonucleotide, was used to synthesize first-strand cDNA from all RNA. All cDNA was treated with uracil-DNA glycosylase and then went through a first 18-cycle PCR with the universal primers M1SS and BC2_uni_R. The published analysis was carried out like this. For normalization, 1 million high-quality reads, each with a distinct molecular identifier, were randomly selected from each sample. Instead of being binned into consensus sequences, reads that shared molecular identifiers were thrown out. MiTCR, with a Q25 quality threshold and the strictest error-elimination algorithm, was used for CDR3 identification, clonotype clustering and error correction. A nonparametric unseen species model using Euler transformation provided a lower-bound estimate of total TCR beta diversity. In TCRdb, the public reads were trimmed at Q25 with fastp and aligned with MiXCR, with productive beta chains retained. Rows are unified per CDR3 protein, each entry keeping the most common DNA and genes. TCRdb, rather than the study authors, made the V and J calls. In all, the sample holds 1.5 million to 2 million distinct CDR3 sequences, and roughly two fifths of those were seen once. The leading ten clones occupy 20% to 25% of the sample.

The approximately 41 donors, aged roughly 6 to 95 years, were systemically healthy Caucasian individuals from Russia. Each donor gave ten milliliters of peripheral blood, drawn into EDTA-treated Vacutainer tubes. PBMCs were isolated by Ficoll-Paque density-gradient centrifugation, with at least 7 million obtained per sample. Total RNA, at least 6 micrograms per sample, was extracted from PBMCs with Trizol reagent. For every donor, flow cytometry on a PBMC aliquot measured the percentage of naive CD45RAhigh/CD27high T cells. The CDR3 numbers 12 residues from cysteine through phenylalanine. The DNA shown is the 36-base CDR3, in frame from base 1. Relative to germline, V is 6 bases shorter and J is 6 bases shorter, with 9 bases between their ends.

Sequenced material: blood. This clonotype originated in a human donor in good health. The chain joins TRBV12-3 or TRBV12-4 to TRBJ1-5; too little of a D gene remains to name it. The CDR3 region reads CASSSGSQPQHF. The sequence in DNA is TGTGCCAGCAGCTCAGGAAGTCAGCCCCAGCATTTT.